The following is a TCR beta chain sequence with its context. Its antigen is still unknown. Within one base of it there is no much larger clone, and no base qualities were kept. The cohort consisted of 670 or so healthy bone marrow donors. All cohort members were sampled while nominally healthy, although unrecorded immune exposures were likely present. The donor was CMV seropositive and belonged to the group of 250 to 300 seropositive cohort members. A peripheral blood sample was provided by each donor, and peripheral blood mononuclear cells were used for TCR beta sequencing. The Qiagen DNeasy Blood Extraction Kit was used to extract genomic DNA from the blood cell samples. The sample is drawn from a study of cytomegalovirus exposure and HLA in healthy donors (dated by TCRdb to the late 2010s). Broadly, across the study: In an earlier analysis of under 750 of the donors, around 300 Gb of sequence data and 117 million unique TCR beta sequences from roughly 190 million T cells were reported. Approximately 310 gigabases of sequencing data and approximately 80 million unique TCR sequences were included in an early release covering around 600 HLA-typed donors. Of the roughly 400 genotyped donors, over 65% fell in the genetic ancestry cluster associated with self-reported Caucasian donors. The study aimed to test whether cataloging public T cell receptors could reveal signatures of past pathogen exposure. The study profiled the T cell repertoires of more than 500 subjects by immunosequencing and related them to cytomegalovirus serostatus. In addition to the first cohort of roughly 670 subjects, a separate validation cohort of approximately 110 different subjects was used. High-throughput TCR immunosequencing, statistical association of individual TCRs with disease status, and machine learning were combined to predict cytomegalovirus infection status. In a later analysis, previously published TCR beta repertoires from 666 donors were re-analyzed and high-resolution HLA genotyping was added so that TCR occurrence patterns could be studied. In the later analysis, no new phenotypic data were used to find candidate immune exposures; instead, reliance was placed on TCR beta sequences and their occurrence across donors. An earlier analysis of 450 to 750 of the donors used high-throughput TCR beta sequencing to judge whether each TCR beta V gene segment behaved as functional or pseudogenic. Alongside the repertoire data, information on donor age, sex, ethnicity and CMV serostatus was compiled. A later genetic analysis took genome-wide SNP genotypes for about three fifths of the 666 donors and used that subset as a discovery cohort. Every discovery cohort repertoire had been produced on one sequencing platform. Class I and class II HLA loci were covered by the typing at four-digit resolution. Typing coverage varied by locus: 629-630 donors for A, B, C, DRB1 and DQB1; roughly 520 for DQA1; around 610 for DPA1; 450 to 480 for DPB1. A few DR-DQ haplotypes were treated as single units for association and clustering because of strong linkage in the cohort. On average, roughly 200,000 unique TCR beta nucleotide sequences were sequenced per donor among more than 350 genotyped donors of the cohort, with around 19% of those sequences being non-productive. Summary of the overall study and its limitations: Some IMGT-functional V segments, including TRBV6-2 and TRBV6-3, could not be told apart with the 87-base-pair reads, so those segments were excluded. A further reported finding was that TCR beta sequences accurately predicted the HLA-A and HLA-B alleles for most subjects in the first cohort. In a later analysis, HLA-associated TCR beta chains were found to be more clonally expanded and to have lower generation probabilities than equally common non-associated chains. A later analysis reported that several top co-occurrence clusters appeared linked to parvovirus B19, influenza, CMV and Epstein-Barr virus. This cohort had only TCR beta chains sequenced, and the lack of alpha or paired-chain data limited which features could be detected. The authors suggested that the approach could potentially be generalized to other disease states and immunological phenotypes. Because counts were too low, about 18 rarely observed V segments, including chromosome 9 orphons, were excluded from the earlier analysis of several hundred of the donors. The sequencing pipeline was judged likely to have produced a cluster of highly shared sequence variants as a technical artifact. A later analysis found that most CMV-associated TCR beta chains appeared HLA-restricted, with HLA associations seemingly driven largely by CMV exposure. Assigning TCR associations to individual alleles was difficult when HLA alleles, especially DR and DQ, strongly co-occurred. Because HLA typing was missing for some donors at each locus, association tests included only the typed subset. The only immune exposure information available for the cohort was CMV serostatus. In a later analysis, the rate of TCR association differed among HLA loci, with DRB1 alleles having the most associated TCRs and HLA-C alleles having the fewest. In vitro tests confirmed that a few of the cytomegalovirus-associated TCR beta chains recognize cytomegalovirus antigens. Correlated functional status among segregating V segments might reflect linkage disequilibrium, but an unknown experimental factor could not be ruled out. Most TCR sequences were observed very rarely across donors, whereas some public TCRs were present in many individuals. V-gene and J-gene trimming of TCR beta chains was associated with a missense DCLRE1C variant in a later genetic analysis, and the association was replicated in an independent cohort. The study listed 150 to 200 TCR beta chains as associated with cytomegalovirus. The presence/absence analyses assumed that sequencing depth was roughly uniform across donors, and that assumption may not be true. In both the original and validation cohorts, the classifier was reported to diagnose cytomegalovirus status with high specificity and sensitivity. According to a later genetic analysis, donors in an Asian-associated ancestry cluster had fewer N-insertions in productive TCRs than the approximately 670-donor mean. In an earlier analysis of some 500 of the donors, most TCR beta V segments were observed in productive rearrangements about 90% or about 30% of the time, broadly matching IMGT annotations. Specific HLA alleles were associated with some 15,000 TCR beta sequences at a false discovery rate of 0.05 in a later analysis.

Library preparation was by the immunoSEQ multiplex PCR assay. For the multiplex PCR, a mixture combining 60 forward primers for TCR Vbeta segments and 13 reverse primers for TCR Jbeta segments was used. The CDR3 region of rearranged TCR beta genes was amplified from genomic DNA with a multiplex PCR assay. The Illumina HiSeq System was used to sequence the amplified TCR beta libraries as 87-base-pair reads. In the paper's pipeline: A later analysis counted 65 million to 90 million unique TCR beta chains across the approximately 700 repertoires, and around 9.9 million of these chains were shared by at least two donors. Raw reads were error-corrected and collapsed into unique sequences by a nearest-neighbor algorithm in which closely related sequences were merged to remove PCR and sequencing errors. CDR3 sequences were aligned to IMGT reference sequences to assign V, D and J gene segments. Each retained sequence needed at least a six-nucleotide match to both a V gene segment and a J gene segment. Rearrangements were classified as productive when the CDR3 lacked stop codons and remained in frame with V and J, and all other rearrangements were classified as non-productive. CDR3 was defined by IMGT convention, running from the second conserved V-encoded cysteine to the conserved J-encoded phenylalanine. The earlier analysis of about 610 of the donors excluded sequences that lacked an unambiguous match to a single V gene segment. An earlier analysis of approximately 590 of the donors called V segments functional above 56.7% productive rearrangements and segregating when the between-donor standard deviation exceeded 5%. A statistical classification framework was developed to diagnose cytomegalovirus status using the catalog of TCR beta chain sequences. In a later analysis, V and J genes were assigned by comparing TCR nucleotide sequences against IMGT/GENE-DB human TR gene sequences. The TCRdist pipeline was used in a later analysis to assign CDR3 sequences and most-parsimonious VDJ recombination scenarios. In a later analysis, each TCR beta chain was defined by its CDR3 amino acid sequence together with its V-gene family, and reads lacking a unique V-gene family were excluded. As a way to deal with suspected cross-contamination and a sequencing artifact, a later analysis dropped 450 to 600 nucleotide sequences that were highly shared and had low generation probability. For each public chain, a later analysis derived a clonal expansion index from normalized ranks of inferred template counts within each repertoire. In a later analysis, generation probabilities were computed using a VDJ recombination model fitted to out-of-frame rearrangements, and the results were checked against IGoR. A later analysis scored TCR-TCR, TCR-HLA and TCR-CMV co-occurrence with hypergeometric tests, applying a repertoire-size bias correction to TCR pairs. A later analysis estimated false discovery rates by permuting HLA or CMV assignments 20 times. In a later analysis, co-occurring TCRs were grouped using DBSCAN, and TCRdist sequence similarity was added for clustering within HLA-allele-positive subsets. Repertoires with fewer than 30,000 or more than 120,000 public chains were left out of co-occurrence clustering, as were five repertoires with anomalous nucleotide sharing. This immuneACCESS table, as held by TCRdb, lists in-frame sequences with V and J called but not all clones. Of the missing ones, under half trace to an unresolved V gene in checked studies; the others have no known cause. V and J calls and clone size are copied from that table; D and trimming were computed from the DNA. For this sample there are 150,000 to 200,000 clones; more than 65% appear just once. The ten top clones hold nearly 6.5% of the sample.

The CDR3 has 14 amino acids, counting the end cysteine and phenylalanine. The kept DNA is CDR3 alone, 42 bases in frame from the first base. CDR1 and CDR2 were assigned from the germline V gene (reference sequence) as LNHDA and SQIVND. Between the V and J ends, shortened by 5 bases and 2 bases respectively, the junction contains 10 bases. The chain uses TRBV19 and TRBJ2-1; a weak D assignment points to TRBD2 (6 bases agree). The source material was PBMCs. The receptor's source is a man aged 50 to 59 in good health and CMV-seropositive. Here is the DNA: TGTGCCAGTAGTGACGGAGGGCCCTACAATGAGCAGTTCTTC. This is translated as CASSDGGPYNEQFF.